This TCR beta chain was obtained from a study of blood T cell repertoires in COVID-19. Turning to the study itself: The United States, Italy and Spain supplied acute and convalescent COVID-19 samples. The analysed material was cDNA or gDNA that came from T cells, B-cell-depleted T cells, or PBMCs.

Germline V CDR1 and CDR2: MNHNY, SVGAGI (reference sequence). V shed 6 bases and J shed 4 bases, with 10 bases lying between them. The CDR3 consists of 12 residues. Under the authors' procedure: It was from reference gene primer amplification that nucleated cell counts were estimated. Clones were read by immunoSEQ multiplex PCR, and TCRdb kept only the in-frame ones, dropping some. That table gives V, J and clone size, and the DNA gave D and trimming. Of 250,000 to 350,000 clones in the sample, 85% to 90% are singletons; the top ten hold roughly 6.3%. Sequenced material: peripheral blood. The rearrangement joins TRBV6-6 to TRBJ2-7; unclear D gene. This TCR was sampled from a woman between 50 and 59 years old with COVID-19, enrolled during active disease. The DNA of the CDR3 is TGTGCCAGCAGACCTGCGGAGTACGAGCAGTACTTC. Residues: CASRPAEYEQYF.